The sequence of this T cell receptor beta chain was determined in a study of CD4 T cells in lung cancer. The overall study: Before giving blood, patients had received treatments including platinum chemotherapy, some also nivolumab or pembrolizumab.

After around 13 days with mutant 27-mer peptides, PBMCs were restimulated with peptide-pulsed autologous B cells. Live IFNgamma-secreting T cells were sorted after restimulation with peptide-pulsed B cells. At 3 or 10 cells per well, sorted cells grew for 14 to 20 days. Either peripheral blood or a leukapheresis product supplied the starting cells. Expanded lines were tested for IFNgamma release against mutant peptide-pulsed B cells. On this clone itself: Its antigen is currently unknown.

The CDR3 is 13 residues long. Germline V gene sequence: CDR1 SGHRS, CDR2 YFSETQ. V shed 4 bases and J shed 2 bases, with 8 bases lying between them. The repertoire was sequenced with immunoSEQ multiplex PCR; TCRdb's copy has only in-frame clones and lacks some. Here the sample spans some 2,000 clones, less than 85% being singletons. This clonotype originated in an older woman with non-small cell lung cancer. Some clones in this sample may be carry-over from other donors' samples. The sample was a CD4+ T cell line or clone grown in culture. The chain carries TRBV5-1 and TRBJ2-3, with D hard to call. CDR3 DNA: TGCGCCAGCAGCCCCATACTCACAGATACGCAGTATTTT. This gives the protein CASSPILTDTQYF.